This T cell receptor beta chain was sequenced during a study of blood T cell repertoires in COVID-19. Study-level background: Samples taken during acute and convalescent COVID-19 were collected in the United States, Italy and Spain. PBMCs, B-cell-depleted T cells, or T cells were the source of the cDNA or gDNA that made up the material.

Per the authors' pipeline: Amplification of reference gene primers was used by the study to estimate nucleated cell counts. Assay: immunoSEQ multiplex PCR; the TCRdb copy retains only in-frame clones and omits some. The V and J calls and clone size were taken over from that table, and D and trimming were inferred from the DNA. Among under 50,000 clones listed, over 75% were seen once. In this sample, this clone turned up once. The V end was cut by 2 bases, the J end by 3 bases, with 16 bases between. CDR1 is WNHNN, CDR2 SYGVQD, per germline (reference sequence). The CDR3 has 16 amino acids. The TCR was taken from a woman in her thirties or forties with acute or convalescent COVID-19. The specimen sequenced was peripheral blood. The chain couples TRBV10-1 to TRBJ1-1, with no clear D. CDR3 in DNA: TGCGCCAGCAGTGAGATCTCCCGTCCCCGGGACACTGAAGCTTTCTTT. It encodes CASSEISRPRDTEAFF.